Below are 8 T cell receptor beta chains sequenced from a single sample in a study of blood T cell repertoires in COVID-19. This table comes from immunoSEQ multiplex PCR, and its TCRdb copy is limited to in-frame clones, with some not included. The table includes 88,000 or so clones, over 80% detected once. The source material was peripheral blood. The receptors shown here come from a human donor in a cohort sampled during active COVID-19.

The chain combines TRBV6-1 with TRBJ1-1, with D tentatively TRBD1 (6 bases). The CDR3 has 12 amino acids. CDR1 and CDR2 (germline): MNHNS, SASEGT. Trimming stripped 2 bases from V and 10 bases from J, with 11 bases between. The CDR3, as DNA: TGTGCCAGCAGTGAAAACAGGGTCCGAGCTTTCTTT. Its translation: CASSENRVRAFF.

This clone was detected a few times. This chain connects TRBV27 to TRBJ1-6; D is unclear. Trimming cost V 3 bases and J 3 bases, with 15 bases left between them. Germline V lookup: CDR1 MNHEY, CDR2 SMNVEV (reference sequence). This CDR3 comprises 17 residues. As DNA, the CDR3 is TGTGCCAGCAGTTTGAGGAATCACGAAAACTATAATTCACCCCTCCACTTT. It encodes CASSLRNHENYNSPLHF.

This sequence joins TRBV29-1 and TRBJ2-7; TRBD1 agrees at 7 bases. Germline assignment: CDR1 SQVTM and CDR2 ANQGSEA. V trimming: 2 bases; J trimming: 3 bases; junction bases outside the gene matches: 7. The CDR3 is 14 amino acids. CDR3 protein: CSVETGTALYEQYF. CDR3 DNA: TGCAGCGTTGAAACCGGGACAGCTCTCTACGAGCAGTACTTC.

V gene TRBV6-5 combines with J gene TRBJ2-7, with D possibly TRBD1 on 5 matching bases. Germline assignment: CDR1 MNHEY and CDR2 SVGAGI. V was clipped by 2 bases and J by 3 bases, with 11 bases between them. There are 14 residues in the CDR3. The CDR3 region has the DNA TGTGCCAGCAGTTACGGGCAGGGTTTCTACGAGCAGTACTTC. Translated, it gives CASSYGQGFYEQYF.

The chain is built from TRBV28 and TRBJ1-2; no clear D. The germline gives CDR1 MDHEN, CDR2 SYDVKM. The CDR3 has 13 residues. V shed 3 bases and J shed 14 bases, with 19 bases lying between them. The CDR3 nucleotides are TGTGCCAGCAGTTTCCAGCGACTTCCTTTGTTTACCTTC. As protein: CASSFQRLPLFTF.

The chain joins TRBV5-1 to TRBJ1-2; TRBD1 aligns across 10 bases. CDR3 length: 15 amino acids. The ends lost 3 bases at V and 4 bases at J; junction bases unmatched: 6. Germline values: CDR1 SGHRS, CDR2 YFSETQ. The DNA of the CDR3 is TGCGCCAGCAGCTCCGGGACAGGGGAGGTCTATGGCTACACCTTC. It codes for CASSSGTGEVYGYTF.

The gene calls are TRBV19 and TRBJ2-3, with 7 nucleotides matching TRBD1. This CDR3 has 12 amino acids. Germline V gene data show CDR1 as LNHDA and CDR2 as SQIVND (reference sequence). V was clipped by 3 bases and J by 9 bases; unmatched bases: 3. The CDR3 spells CASSMGRGTQYF. In nucleotides, the CDR3 is TGTGCCAGTAGTATGGGCAGGGGGACGCAGTATTTT.

The V call is TRBV14, the J call TRBJ1-1; no clear D. Trimming removed 2 bases at V and 2 bases at J, with 9 bases between. The CDR3 totals 14 residues. The germline gives CDR1 SGHDN, CDR2 FVKESK. In nucleotides, the CDR3 is TGTGCCAGCAGCCAACTACGAGTTAACACTGAAGCTTTCTTT. Protein sequence: CASSQLRVNTEAFF. The whole variable domain, remainder taken from reference TRBV14 and TRBJ1-1, is EAGVTQFPSHSVIEKGQTVTLRCDPISGHDNLYWYRRVMGKEIKFLLHFVKESKQDESGMPNNRFLAERTGGTYSTLKVQPAELEDSGVYFCASSQLRVNTEAFFGQGTRLTVV.